These 27 T cell receptor beta chains were sequenced from one sample in a study of blood T cell repertoires in COVID-19. The table came from immunoSEQ multiplex PCR; TCRdb's copy has only in-frame clones and leaves some out. The sample carries about 62,000 clones, roughly 88% recorded once. Specimen: peripheral blood. Source of these receptors: an elderly woman with acute or convalescent COVID-19.

The genes are TRBV25-1 and TRBJ2-7; TRBD1 matches 7 bases. The length of the CDR3 is 13 residues. Germline CDR1 MGHDK, CDR2 SYGVNS. Trimming at V came to 10 bases and at J to 0 bases, leaving 6 bases not matched to a gene. The CDR3 here is CATRQGSSYEQYF. The CDR3 nucleotides read TGTGCCACACGACAGGGTAGCTCCTACGAGCAGTACTTC.

The rearrangement uses TRBV12-3 or TRBV12-4 and TRBJ1-1; TRBD1 aligns across 8 bases. The CDR3 spans 13 residues. V lost 6 bases and J lost 4; bases outside the gene matches: 4. The CDR3 DNA reads TGTGCCAGCAGGACTACAGGGGGCACTGAAGCTTTCTTT. Its translation is CASRTTGGTEAFF.

This clone was seen a handful of times. The chain couples TRBV19 to TRBJ2-3; D may be TRBD2 (7 bases). The CDR3 runs to 15 residues. Germline V gene sequence: CDR1 LNHDA, CDR2 SQIVND (reference sequence). V shed 7 bases and J shed 0 bases, with 14 bases lying between them. The CDR3 DNA is TGTGCCAGTACTTGGGGGGGGACAAGCACAGATACGCAGTATTTT. Translated, it gives CASTWGGTSTDTQYF.

This chain uses TRBV5-1 with TRBJ1-2; D may be TRBD1 (5 bases). Germline lookup yields CDR1 SGHRS and CDR2 YFSETQ. Trimming removed 3 bases from V and 4 bases from J, with 22 bases in between. CDR3 size: 17 residues. The CDR3 loop reads CASSSYLTGPKGYGYTF. DNA for the CDR3: TGCGCCAGCAGCTCGTACTTAACAGGCCCGAAGGGCTATGGCTACACCTTC.

The chain links TRBV28 to TRBJ1-2; TRBD1 aligns across 7 bases. Germline values: CDR1 MDHEN, CDR2 SYDVKM. The CDR3 is made up of 14 amino acids. With 3 bases clipped from V and 7 bases from J, the junction kept 8 bases outside the gene matches. This CDR3 is CASSFSDRVVGYTF. The CDR3 nucleotides read TGTGCCAGCAGTTTTAGTGACAGGGTTGTTGGCTACACCTTC.

This clone has just a few counts. This rearrangement joins TRBV5-4 to TRBJ1-6, with no clear D. The V and J ends lost 4 bases and 9 bases respectively, with 14 bases between them. The CDR3 has 14 residues. Germline CDR1 SGHNT, CDR2 YYREEE (reference sequence). CDR3 sequence reads: CASSRGRMASPLHF. The CDR3, as DNA: TGTGCCAGCAGCCGTGGCAGGATGGCTTCACCCCTCCACTTT.

This chain links TRBV6-5 with TRBJ2-6; D is undetermined. Trimming took 6 bases from V and 1 from J, leaving 10 bases between them. CDR1 is MNHEY and CDR2 is SVGAGI in the germline V gene. The CDR3 consists of 15 residues. CDR3 amino acids: CASSPVGSGANVLTF. CDR3 coding DNA: TGTGCCAGCAGCCCGGTCGGTTCTGGGGCCAACGTCCTGACTTTC.

V is TRBV19 and J is TRBJ2-5, with TRBD1 matching 7 bases. The J segment lost 2 bases and the V segment lost 9 bases, leaving 3 bases of the junction unmatched. The V gene's germline CDR1 is LNHDA and CDR2 SQIVND (reference sequence). The CDR3 is 12 amino acids. This chain's CDR3 is CASGQAQETQYF. The CDR3 bases are TGTGCCAGCGGACAGGCACAAGAGACCCAGTACTTC.

The genes are TRBV10-3 and TRBJ2-7, with 7 bases aligning to TRBD2. V lost 6 bases, J lost 3 bases, and 8 bases stayed unmatched. This CDR3 is built from 14 residues. CDR1 and CDR2 from the germline V gene are ENHRY and SYGVKD. The chain's CDR3 is CAISDISGNYEQYF. The CDR3 DNA follows: TGTGCCATCAGCGATATAAGCGGGAACTACGAGCAGTACTTC.

This rearrangement joins TRBV7-9 to TRBJ1-5; D is possibly TRBD1 (6 bases). Germline V gives CDR1 SEHNR, CDR2 FQNEAQ (reference sequence). V was shortened by 8 bases and J by 3 bases, with 11 bases between the two germline ends. This CDR3 is built from 13 residues. In DNA form, the CDR3 reads TGTGCCAGCCGGGGGGGCTTCAATCAGCCCCAGCATTTT. Translating it yields CASRGGFNQPQHF. Variable domain in full (rest from reference TRBV7-9 and TRBJ1-5): DTGVSQNPRHKITKRGQNVTFRCDPISEHNRLYWYRQTLGQGPEFLTYFQNEAQLEKSRLLSDRFSAERPKGSFSTLEIQRTEQGDSAMYLCASRGGFNQPQHFGDGTRLSIL.

J is TRBJ1-1 and V is TRBV23-1; 8 bases fit TRBD1. TRBV23-1 belongs to the ORF category, with a function that is uncertain. J gave up 10 bases and V 8 bases, and 15 bases lay outside the gene matches. There are 14 residues in the CDR3. The chain's CDR3 is CASPVGTGEGGAFF. As DNA, the CDR3 is TGCGCCAGCCCTGTCGGGACAGGCGAGGGGGGAGCTTTCTTT.

The V gene is TRBV30, the J gene TRBJ1-1; D unclear. CDR3 length equals 13 residues. V was trimmed by 2 bases and J by 3 bases, leaving 10 bases between them. In germline, CDR1 is GTSNPN, CDR2 SVGIG (reference sequence). The CDR3 nucleotides read TGTGCCTGGAGTAGCCAAGAGGACACTGAAGCTTTCTTT. Translation: CAWSSQEDTEAFF. The full variable domain, in which reference TRBV30 and TRBJ1-1 provide the parts outside the CDR3, is SQTIHQWPATLVQPVGSPLSLECTVEGTSNPNLYWYRQAAGRGLQLLFYSVGIGQISSEVPQNLSASRPQDRQFILSSKKLLLSDSGFYLCAWSSQEDTEAFFGQGTRLTVV.

The CDR3, as DNA: TGTGCCAGCAGCACCTTGACTAGCGGGAGTTACAATGAGCAGTTCTTC. Residues: CASSTLTSGSYNEQFF. V gene TRBV7-3 combines with J gene TRBJ2-1; TRBD2 agrees at 12 bases. V was pared by 5 bases and J by 4 bases, with 6 bases of the junction left unmatched. This CDR3 region has 16 residues. Per the germline V gene, CDR1 is SGHTA and CDR2 is FQGTGA.

The chain is built from TRBV7-6 and TRBJ2-2; 10 bases agree with TRBD2. Germline loops: CDR1 SGHVS, CDR2 FNYEAQ. This CDR3 spans 16 amino acids. Trimming took 4 bases from V and 2 from J; bases not matched to a gene: 4. This CDR3 reads CASSSGLAANTGELFF. CDR3 DNA: TGTGCCAGCAGCTCCGGACTAGCGGCTAACACCGGGGAGCTGTTTTTT.

The chain employs TRBV18 and TRBJ1-2, with D uncertain. From germline, CDR1 is KGHSH and CDR2 LQKENI. The CDR3 runs to 14 residues. V lost 3 bases to trimming and J lost 2 bases, with 10 bases between them. The CDR3 bases are TGTGCCAGCTCACCTCGAAAACAGAACTATGGCTACACCTTC. It specifies CASSPRKQNYGYTF.

The chain combines TRBV7-9 with TRBJ2-5, with a tentative D call TRBD1 (6 bases). Germline values: CDR1 SEHNR, CDR2 FQNEAQ (reference sequence). Deletions cut 5 bases from V and 1 base from J, with 11 bases between. This CDR3 is built from 14 residues. The CDR3 reads CASSVQGPQETQYF. In DNA form, the CDR3 reads TGTGCCAGCAGCGTACAGGGTCCCCAAGAGACCCAGTACTTC.

This clone was counted a few times. J is TRBJ1-2 and V is TRBV27; the match to TRBD1 covers 7 bases. The germline CDR1 and CDR2 sequences are MNHEY and SMNVEV (reference sequence). This CDR3 contains 15 residues. J lost 7 bases, V lost 6 bases, and 14 bases had no gene match. This CDR3 is CASRTFPLAGGGYTF. CDR3 nucleotide sequence: TGTGCCAGCAGGACTTTCCCTCTTGCAGGGGGTGGCTACACCTTC.

This clone has just a few counts. This chain connects TRBV27 to TRBJ2-1; TRBD2 aligns across 12 bases. The CDR3 runs 15 residues. Germline CDR1 reads MNHEY; CDR2 reads SMNVEV (reference sequence). V shed 5 bases, J shed 9 bases, and the junction held 8 bases outside the gene matches. The CDR3 coding sequence is TGTGCCAGCAGTCCCCGGACTAGCGGGGAGCGTGAGCAGTTCTTC. It is translated as CASSPRTSGEREQFF.

The chain recombines TRBV28 with TRBJ2-7; 7 bases line up with TRBD2. CDR1 MDHEN and CDR2 SYDVKM come from the germline V gene. V lost 4 bases and J lost 6; bases outside the gene matches: 0. This CDR3 is built from 11 residues. This chain's CDR3 is CASSWTSEQYF. The CDR3, as DNA: TGTGCCAGCAGTTGGACTAGCGAGCAGTACTTC.

The V call is TRBV5-1, the J call TRBJ1-1, with D possibly matching TRBD1 (5 bases). Germline V gene lookup returns CDR1 SGHRS and CDR2 YFSETQ. V lost 2 bases and J lost 4, with 18 bases in between. This CDR3 contains 16 residues. The CDR3 here is CASSFHLDTGGTEAFF. The CDR3 DNA sequence: TGCGCCAGCAGCTTCCACCTTGACACCGGGGGCACTGAAGCTTTCTTT.

The chain recombines TRBV2 with TRBJ2-7; 7 positions match TRBD1. This CDR3 region has 13 residues. V was clipped by 6 bases and J by 4 bases; unmatched bases: 6. Germline CDR1 is SNHLY and CDR2 is FYNNEI. CDR3 sequence reads: CASSRDRVYEQYF. The CDR3 DNA sequence: TGTGCCAGCAGCCGGGACAGAGTGTACGAGCAGTACTTC.

This chain joins TRBV6-5 and TRBJ1-2; D ambiguous. In germline, CDR1 is MNHEY, CDR2 SVGAGI. With 2 bases removed from V and 4 bases from J, the gap between germline ends came to 8 bases. The CDR3 consists of 13 residues. The CDR3 nucleotides read TGTGCCAGCAGTTACACCGCCGGCTATGGCTACACCTTC. Translating gives CASSYTAGYGYTF.

The gene calls are TRBV7-6 and TRBJ2-6, with D tentatively TRBD1 (6 bases). Trimming removed 5 bases from V and 0 bases from J, with 11 bases in between. This CDR3 region has 16 residues. Germline V gene lookup returns CDR1 SGHVS and CDR2 FNYEAQ. The DNA of the CDR3 is TGTGCCAGCAGCGGACAGCCCGGCTCTGGGGCCAACGTCCTGACTTTC. It codes for CASSGQPGSGANVLTF. Based on the CDR3 plus reference TRBV7-6 and TRBJ2-6, the full variable domain is GAGVSQSPRYKVTKRGQDVALRCDPISGHVSLYWYRQALGQGPEFLTYFNYEAQQDKSGLPNDRFSAERPEGSISTLTIQRTEQRDSAMYRCASSGQPGSGANVLTFGAGSRLTVL.

The chain links TRBV27 to TRBJ2-7, with 8 nucleotides matching TRBD2. Germline-derived CDR1 and CDR2 are MNHEY and SMNVEV (reference sequence). With V trimmed by 4 bases and J by 3 bases, 8 bases remained unmatched. This CDR3 is built from 15 residues. CDR3 region: CASSYSGTPFYEQYF. CDR3 in DNA: TGTGCCAGCAGTTATAGCGGGACCCCTTTCTACGAGCAGTACTTC.

This clone has only a few counts. The V and J genes are TRBV2 and TRBJ2-7; TRBD1 matches at 8 bases. CDR1 and CDR2 (germline): SNHLY, FYNNEI. V was pared by 8 bases and J by 4 bases, with 10 bases of the junction left unmatched. CDR3 size: 14 residues. The CDR3 loop is CASAGQALSYEQYF. The CDR3 DNA follows: TGTGCCAGCGCGGGACAGGCCCTTTCTTACGAGCAGTACTTC.

Here the CDR3 reads CASSEAGDNYEQYF. CDR3 bases: TGTGCCAGCAGTGAGGCAGGGGATAACTACGAGCAGTACTTC. This chain joins TRBV6-1 and TRBJ2-7; D might be TRBD1 (6 bases). V was pared by 3 bases and J by 3 bases, with 12 bases between. Germline V gene data show CDR1 as MNHNS and CDR2 as SASEGT. This CDR3 has 14 amino acids.

The J gene is TRBJ2-1, the V gene TRBV7-9, with D unresolved. V dropped 5 bases and J dropped 6 bases, with 20 bases sitting between them. The CDR3 spans 16 residues. Germline V gives CDR1 SEHNR, CDR2 FQNEAQ (reference sequence). This CDR3 is CASSPSLGDFGNEQFF. Here the CDR3 DNA reads TGTGCCAGCAGCCCGAGTTTAGGAGATTTCGGCAATGAGCAGTTCTTC.